The clone carrying this T cell receptor beta chain was counted many times. Building of the TCR beta libraries involved iRepertoire HTBI primers and Arm-PCR of CDR3 regions. Authors' processing steps: Taken together, the samples had fewer than 65 TRBV and around 14 TRBJ segments identified. TCRdb passed the multiplex PCR reads through MiXCR, listing each CDR3 protein once. The V and J calls and clone size are TCRdb's, not the authors'. The data contain under 450,000 distinct CDR3 sequences, about 20% of them singletons. This entry is derived from a study of regulatory T cells in long-lasting Graves disease. Germline V CDR1 and CDR2: MNHEY, SVGEGT. Trimming shortened V by 5 bases and J by 11 bases, and 21 bases separated the two germline ends. This CDR3 contains 14 residues. The time point is: persistent/refractory GD, antithyroid drugs over 5 years with positive TRAb. From RNA extracted from PBMCs, the TCR library was made.

This receptor was identified in a female donor with Graves disease. The V call is TRBV6-2 or TRBV6-3, the J call TRBJ1-1; TRBD1 might be the D (5 bases). The sequences come from peripheral blood mononuclear cells (PBMCs), collected when the disease was refractory, from a patient treated with antithyroid drugs. The CDR3 here is CASSDGQMDLPAFF. The CDR3 region has the DNA TGTGCCAGCAGTGATGGACAAATGGATCTCCCGGCTTTCTTT.